One sample yielded the 6 T cell receptor beta chains listed below, sequenced in a study of shared clonotypes between healthy human individuals. TCRdb keeps only in-frame clones here, not all; method: immunoSEQ multiplex PCR. The table has some 2.1 million clones, 93% seen once. Selected positively for CCR7 and CD45RO-negative, naive CD8 cells excluded terminally differentiated effector memory CD45RA+ cells. Sequenced material: naive CD8+ T cells from PBMCs. The source of these receptors is a man younger than 30 in good health. Some clones in this sample may be carry-over from other donors' samples.

Remarks on this clone: Other DNA sequences from this sample encode an identical CDR3 as well. The chain has TRBV7-9 and TRBJ2-7; the D is unclear. This CDR3 is built from 12 residues. Germline values: CDR1 SEHNR, CDR2 FQNEAQ (reference sequence). Trimming removed 5 bases at V and 4 bases at J, with 9 bases between. The CDR3 region is CASSPLGYEQYF. CDR3 bases: TGTGCCAGCAGCCCCCTGGGTTACGAGCAGTACTTC.

This clone was detected once. One junction end disagrees with the germline gene, perhaps due to a read error. The V and J genes are TRBV7-2 and TRBJ2-2; D uncertain. The CDR3 runs to 9 residues. The germline CDR1 and CDR2 sequences are SGHTA and FQGNSA. The CDR3 nucleotides are TGTGCCAGCCAACCTCAACCGGTTTTT. It translates to CASQPQPVF. The full variable domain, rest sourced from reference TRBV7-2 and TRBJ2-2, is GAGVSQSPSNKVTEKGKDVELRCDPISGHTALYWYRQSLGQGLEFLIYFQGNSAPDKSGLPSDRFSAERTGGSVSTLTIQRTQQEDSAVYLCASQPQPVFGEGSRLTVL.

V is TRBV7-9 and J is TRBJ2-5; 7 bases are a match to TRBD1. CDR3 length: 16 amino acids. After removal of 5 bases from V and 0 bases from J, the junction contained 9 bases not matched to a gene. Germline values: CDR1 SEHNR, CDR2 FQNEAQ (reference sequence). The CDR3 coding sequence is TGTGCCAGCAGCCCCATGACAGGGTTGAACCAAGAGACCCAGTACTTC. Translation: CASSPMTGLNQETQYF. Based on the CDR3 plus reference TRBV7-9 and TRBJ2-5, the full variable domain is DTGVSQNPRHKITKRGQNVTFRCDPISEHNRLYWYRQTLGQGPEFLTYFQNEAQLEKSRLLSDRFSAERPKGSFSTLEIQRTEQGDSAMYLCASSPMTGLNQETQYFGPGTRLLVL.

In its sample, this clone was seen once. This sequence joins TRBV5-1 and TRBJ2-1; the match to TRBD1 covers 7 bases. CDR3 length: 16 amino acids. V trimming: 3 bases; J trimming: 0 bases; junction bases outside the gene matches: 6. CDR1 and CDR2 (germline): SGHRS, YFSETQ. The CDR3 DNA follows: TGCGCCAGCAGCTCGATGGACAGGAGCTCCTACAATGAGCAGTTCTTC. Translating it yields CASSSMDRSSYNEQFF.

The chain carries TRBV7-2 and TRBJ2-5; possibly TRBD2 for D (5 bases). The CDR3 totals 13 residues. Trimming cost V 0 bases and J 4 bases, with 6 bases left between them. The germline gives CDR1 SGHTA, CDR2 FQGNSA. In DNA, the CDR3 is TGTGCCAGCAGCTTAGCTCGGGGAGAGACCCAGTACTTC. Amino acids: CASSLARGETQYF.

The chain uses TRBV7-9 and TRBJ2-7; 11 bases match TRBD1. The junction had 11 bases not matched to a gene; V was cut back by 2 bases and J by 2 bases. Germline-derived CDR1 and CDR2 are SEHNR and FQNEAQ (reference sequence). The CDR3 contains 18 residues. The chain's CDR3 is CASSLFILDRGRPYEQYF. For the CDR3, the DNA is TGTGCCAGCAGCTTATTCATATTGGACAGGGGGCGCCCCTACGAGCAGTACTTC.